The text below deals with one TCR beta chain. The assay was immunoSEQ multiplex PCR, and TCRdb's table has in-frame clones only and misses some. The sample holds over 10,000 clones, about 86% seen once. The CDR3 contains 14 residues. Germline trimming cut 6 bases from V and 3 bases from J; bases unmatched to any gene: 3. Germline values: CDR1 LNHDA, CDR2 SQIVND (reference sequence). The data are from a study of T cells in localized non-small cell lung cancer. This material consisted of peripheral blood, taken before any cancer treatment. The clonotype comes from a male donor older than 55 with stage III lung adenocarcinoma. The chain combines TRBV19 with TRBJ1-5, with 9 bases that match TRBD1. The CDR3 reads CASRRTGDNQPQHF. CDR3 in DNA: TGTGCCAGTAGGAGGACAGGGGACAATCAGCCCCAGCATTTT.